Below are 6 T cell receptor beta chains sequenced from a single sample in a study of blood T cell repertoires in COVID-19. Profiling relied on immunoSEQ multiplex PCR, and the TCRdb table lists in-frame clones only, not all of them. The sample shows about 190,000 clones, approximately 80% of them seen only once. Sequenced: peripheral blood. The receptors derive from a middle-aged man who had recovered from COVID-19.

This clone was found a few times. This chain connects TRBV6-1 to TRBJ2-5; the D gene is possibly TRBD2 (6 bases). This CDR3 is 19 amino acids long. Trimming took 3 bases from V and 5 from J, leaving 28 bases between them. Germline CDR1 and CDR2: MNHNS and SASEGT. CDR3 in DNA: TGTGCCAGCAGTGACCCTCCGACTGGGAGGCGGGGTAAAGCGGAGACCCAGTACTTC. Translated, it gives CASSDPPTGRRGKAETQYF.

The V gene is TRBV6-5, the J gene TRBJ2-1; maybe TRBD2 (5 bases). The germline CDR1 and CDR2 sequences are MNHEY and SVGAGI. The CDR3 runs to 14 residues. Between the trimmed V and J ends, which lost 6 bases and 4 bases, there was a span of 13 bases. The CDR3 reads CASSREIRYNEQFF. In nucleotides, the CDR3 is TGTGCCAGCAGCCGGGAAATCCGGTACAATGAGCAGTTCTTC.

The chain combines TRBV13 with TRBJ1-6, with D possibly being TRBD1 (5 bases). V lost 1 base and J lost 7, with 5 bases in between. Germline assignment: CDR1 PRHDT and CDR2 FYEKMQ (reference sequence). This CDR3 region has 13 residues. CDR3 DNA: TGTGCCAGCAGCTTAGACAGGAATTCACCCCTCCACTTT. Translated: CASSLDRNSPLHF.

CDR3 in DNA: TGTGCCACCAGTGATCCCAGGGGTTCCTACGAGCAGTACTTC. This codes for CATSDPRGSYEQYF. The chain employs TRBV24-1 and TRBJ2-7; D is possibly TRBD1 (6 bases). The V end was cut by 3 bases, the J end by 1 base, with 9 bases between. Germline V gene lookup returns CDR1 KGHDR and CDR2 SFDVKD. The CDR3 consists of 14 residues.

This clone was detected a few times. V gene TRBV7-2 combines with J gene TRBJ1-6; no reliable D call. V lost 6 bases, J lost 0 bases, and 12 bases lay in between. Germline loops: CDR1 SGHTA, CDR2 FQGNSA. The CDR3 has 16 residues. The CDR3 protein is CASSPRTSSYNSPLHF. DNA for the CDR3: TGTGCCAGCAGTCCACGAACGAGCTCCTATAATTCACCCCTCCACTTT.

This chain connects TRBV5-1 to TRBJ1-1, with a possible D match to TRBD1 (6 bases). Germline V CDR1 and CDR2: SGHRS, YFSETQ. The length of the CDR3 is 16 residues. V was clipped by 3 bases and J by 2 bases, with 17 bases between them. CDR3 DNA: TGCGCCAGCAGCTCGTCCGGGACAATCATTAACACTGAAGCTTTCTTT. It is translated as CASSSSGTIINTEAFF.